Listed below are T cell receptor beta chains from one sample, sequenced in a study of Ad26.COV2.S vaccination and SARS-CoV-2 variants. Using immunoSEQ multiplex PCR, the repertoire was profiled, and TCRdb retains in-frame clones only, with some absent. The sample holds more than 350,000 clones, 90% seen once. The specimen comprised peripheral blood, sampled in a trial of Ad26.COV2.S vaccine versus placebo. The receptor source for this set is a person between 18 and 65 years old who received the Ad26.COV2.S COVID-19 vaccine or a placebo. CDR3s include the opening cysteine and the closing phenylalanine or tryptophan. D genes are given only for firm matches.

v_gene	d_gene	j_gene	CDR3aa	CDR3nt
TRBV15	NA	TRBJ2-7	CATSRDLGYEQYF	TGTGCCACCAGCAGAGATCTGGGCTACGAGCAGTACTTC
TRBV19	TRBD1	TRBJ1-1	CASSTGTGLHEAFF	TGTGCCAGTAGTACAGGGACAGGACTTCACGAAGCTTTCTTT
TRBV15	NA	TRBJ2-5	CATPPGSGETQYF	TGTGCCACCCCACCCGGCAGCGGTGAGACCCAGTACTTC
TRBV7-8	NA	TRBJ2-3	CASSPVSGTDTQYF	TGTGCCAGCAGCCCTGTGAGTGGCACAGATACGCAGTATTTT
TRBV28	NA	TRBJ2-5	CASSPHSTGYQETQYF	TGTGCCAGCAGTCCCCACTCGACAGGCTACCAAGAGACCCAGTACTTC
TRBV5-1	TRBD2	TRBJ2-1	CASRLAGFGNEQFF	TGCGCCAGCCGACTAGCGGGATTTGGCAATGAGCAGTTCTTC
TRBV10-3	NA	TRBJ2-7	CAIRGGVGEQYF	TGTGCCATCCGGGGAGGAGTTGGCGAGCAGTACTTC
TRBV7-8	TRBD2	TRBJ2-7	CASSASGVTYEQYF	TGTGCCAGCAGCGCTAGCGGAGTAACCTACGAGCAGTACTTC
TRBV13	NA	TRBJ2-7	CASSLNRVNEQYF	TGTGCCAGCAGCTTAAACAGGGTCAACGAGCAGTACTTC
TRBV7-6	NA	TRBJ2-5	CASSPGRGMRETQYF	TGTGCCAGCAGCCCTGGGCGGGGTATGCGAGAGACCCAGTACTTC
TRBV11-1	NA	TRBJ2-2	CASRLVSTGELFF	TGTGCCAGCCGACTAGTTTCCACCGGGGAGCTGTTTTTT
TRBV6-2/TRBV6-3	TRBD1	TRBJ1-5	CASSVQGDQPQHF	TGTGCCAGCAGTGTACAGGGGGATCAGCCCCAGCATTTT
TRBV4-3	TRBD2	TRBJ2-2	CASSQDLWPSGRANAGELFF	TGCGCCAGCAGCCAAGATCTTTGGCCTAGCGGGAGGGCCAACGCCGGGGAGCTGTTTTTT
TRBV6-5	NA	TRBJ1-1	CASRRPGNTEAFF	TGTGCCAGCAGGCGGCCTGGGAACACTGAAGCTTTCTTT
TRBV24-1	NA	TRBJ2-7	CATGFCLGEQYF	TGTGCCACCGGATTTTGTCTAGGCGAGCAGTACTTC
TRBV5-4	TRBD2	TRBJ2-7	CASSPGTGGYEQYF	TGTGCCAGCAGTCCCGGGACGGGGGGCTACGAGCAGTACTTC
TRBV9	TRBD2	TRBJ2-1	CASSAMGLAGNEQFF	TGTGCCAGCAGCGCGATGGGACTAGCGGGTAATGAGCAGTTCTTC